A single sample gave rise to the 10 T cell receptor beta chains below, sequenced in a study of T cell repertoires in cytomegalovirus infection. Antigens of these TCRs are unknown. TCRdb ran MiXCR on the reads and lists one entry per CDR3 protein. The sample contains 650,000 to 850,000 distinct CDR3 sequences, 25% to 35% of which appear only once. This specimen consisted of cultured CD8+ T cells from PBMCs, obtained from culture after CMV antigen stimulation. Receptor source: a human donor in good health (CMV status not recorded). Some clones in this sample may be carry-over from other donors' samples.

The sample holds a few counts of this clonotype. The CDR3 protein is CASSLWGLAEPGGELFF. The CDR3 DNA is TGTGCCAGCAGCTTATGGGGACTAGCGGAGCCTGGCGGGGAGCTGTTTTTT. This rearrangement joins TRBV7-6 to TRBJ2-2; 11 bases fit TRBD2. V was clipped by 2 bases and J by 7 bases; unmatched bases: 9. The CDR3 is 17 amino acids. The V gene's germline CDR1 is SGHVS and CDR2 FNYEAQ.

The V and J genes are TRBV19 and TRBJ2-2, with D possibly matching TRBD1 (6 bases). Per the germline V gene, CDR1 is LNHDA and CDR2 is SQIVND (reference sequence). V lost 7 bases to trimming and J lost 3 bases, with 15 bases between them. The CDR3 is 15 amino acids. DNA for the CDR3: TGTGCCAGTACCGGAGAGGGGGTTCACACCGGGGAGCTGTTTTTT. This gives the protein CASTGEGVHTGELFF.

The chain is built from TRBV20-1 and TRBJ2-7, with D maybe TRBD2 (6 bases). CDR1 is DFQATT, CDR2 SNEGSKA, per germline (reference sequence). V lost 0 bases and J 0 bases, leaving 15 bases between the germline ends. The CDR3 has 16 amino acids. The CDR3 is CSARDQTAGASYEQYF. The DNA of the CDR3 is TGCAGTGCTAGAGATCAAACAGCGGGCGCCTCCTACGAGCAGTACTTC.

The chain combines TRBV19 with TRBJ2-2; maybe TRBD1 (5 bases). Per germline, CDR1 LNHDA and CDR2 SQIVND (reference sequence). V was pared by 0 bases and J by 1 base, with 15 bases between. The CDR3 spans 18 residues. The CDR3 is CASSIDTIPDRNTGELFF. The CDR3 bases are TGTGCCAGTAGTATAGACACTATACCCGACAGGAACACCGGGGAGCTGTTTTTT.

This clonotype was observed at least ten times. The J gene is TRBJ2-5, the V gene TRBV7-3; tentatively, D is TRBD1 (5 bases). Trimming removed 5 bases from V and 0 bases from J, with 13 bases in between. Germline assignment: CDR1 SGHTA and CDR2 FQGTGA. The CDR3 runs 15 residues. The CDR3 DNA follows: TGTGCCAGCAGCCCCGGACAACAATACCAAGAGACCCAGTACTTC. This codes for CASSPGQQYQETQYF. Based on the CDR3 plus reference TRBV7-3 and TRBJ2-5, the full variable domain is GAGVSQTPSNKVTEKGKYVELRCDPISGHTALYWYRQSLGQGPEFLIYFQGTGAADDSGLPNDRFFAVRPEGSVSTLKIQRTERGDSAVYLCASSPGQQYQETQYFGPGTRLLVL.

This clonotype was detected ten times or more. This chain uses TRBV7-6 with TRBJ1-3, with no clear D. V was clipped by 3 bases and J by 4 bases, with 13 bases between them. The CDR3 sequence is 15 residues long. Germline CDR1 SGHVS, CDR2 FNYEAQ. As DNA, the CDR3 is TGTGCCAGCAGCTTTTCGGGAATTGGCGGAAACACCATATATTTT. Amino acids: CASSFSGIGGNTIYF. The whole variable domain, filled in from reference TRBV7-6 and TRBJ1-3, reads GAGVSQSPRYKVTKRGQDVALRCDPISGHVSLYWYRQALGQGPEFLTYFNYEAQQDKSGLPNDRFSAERPEGSISTLTIQRTEQRDSAMYRCASSFSGIGGNTIYFGEGSWLTVV.

V and J are TRBV7-9 and TRBJ2-1, with D perhaps TRBD1 (6 bases). The CDR3 totals 14 residues. Trimming cost V 4 bases and J 6 bases, with 13 bases left between them. Per the germline V gene, CDR1 is SEHNR and CDR2 is FQNEAQ (reference sequence). CDR3 residues: CASSSKTGPNEQFF. CDR3 nucleotides: TGTGCCAGCAGCTCAAAGACAGGTCCCAATGAGCAGTTCTTC.

The V gene is TRBV15, the J gene TRBJ2-3; no reliable D call. The V and J ends lost 9 bases and 3 bases respectively, with 16 bases between them. CDR1 LNHNV and CDR2 YYDKDF come from the germline V gene (reference sequence). This CDR3 contains 14 residues. DNA of the CDR3: TGTGCCACTACTCCGGGCCGCAAAACAGATACGCAGTATTTT. As protein: CATTPGRKTDTQYF. Together with reference TRBV15 and TRBJ2-3, the CDR3 gives the full variable domain: DAMVIQNPRYQVTQFGKPVTLSCSQTLNHNVMYWYQQKSSQAPKLLFHYYDKDFNNEADTPDNFQSRRPNTSFCFLDIRSPGLGDTAMYLCATTPGRKTDTQYFGPGTRLTVL.

The J gene is TRBJ1-1, the V gene TRBV5-1, with a weak D call TRBD1 (5 bases). V lost 1 base to trimming and J lost 3 bases, with 13 bases between them. The CDR3 runs 15 residues. Germline CDR1 reads SGHRS; CDR2 reads YFSETQ. CDR3 sequence (DNA): TGCGCCAGCAGCTTGAGGTCCGGGGCGGACACTGAAGCTTTCTTT. Translated, it gives CASSLRSGADTEAFF. The full variable domain, with the rest looked up from reference TRBV5-1 and TRBJ1-1, is KAGVTQTPRYLIKTRGQQVTLSCSPISGHRSVSWYQQTPGQGLQFLFEYFSETQRNKGNFPGRFSGRQFSNSRSEMNVSTLELGDSALYLCASSLRSGADTEAFFGQGTRLTVV.

CDR3 sequence (DNA): TGTGCCAGCAGTCAGGGGATCCAGAGGCAGTTCTTC. Translated: CASSQGIQRQFF. The rearrangement uses TRBV27 and TRBJ2-1; perhaps TRBD1 as D (6 bases). Germline V gives CDR1 MNHEY, CDR2 SMNVEV (reference sequence). The CDR3 loop spans 12 amino acids. V lost 5 bases and J 12 bases, leaving 14 bases between the germline ends.